This TCR beta chain was identified in a study of neurological immune-mediated disorders. Study results and caveats: Private repertoires in all groups were suggested by the finding that expanded clones across subjects shared no CDR3 amino acid sequences.

Many counts were recorded for this clonotype. Its specificity is not known. The method for making cDNA was 5'RACE, and it used 10-nucleotide random UMIs. Over 160 million TCR-beta sequences from 15-18 subjects came from every sequencing run. MiXCR, run by TCRdb on the 5' RACE reads, gives a single entry per CDR3 protein. The profile shows under 130,000 distinct CDR3 sequences, 11% of them singletons. Time point denoted: longitudinal time-point 3. The unsorted libraries were produced from 2 million PBMCs held at -80 C. In germline, CDR1 is DFQATT, CDR2 SNEGSKA (reference sequence). V lost 2 bases and J lost 0, with 14 bases in between. The CDR3 covers 16 residues.

The sequencing sample was made of PBMCs. This receptor was obtained from a female donor with HTLV-1-associated myelopathy (HAM/TSP). The chain combines TRBV20-1 with TRBJ1-5; perhaps TRBD1 as D (5 bases). The CDR3 DNA sequence: TGCAGTGCTAGAAAGGAGGGGCAGTATAGCAATCAGCCCCAGCATTTT. Its translation: CSARKEGQYSNQPQHF.